The sequence of this T cell receptor beta chain was determined in a study of blood T cell repertoires in COVID-19. Study-wide background: The origin of the acute and convalescent COVID-19 samples was the United States, Italy and Spain.

Per the original data handling: For nucleated cells, counts were estimated from reference gene primer amplification. Profiling relied on immunoSEQ multiplex PCR, and the TCRdb table lists in-frame clones only, not all of them. The V and J calls and clone size come from that table; D and trimming were worked out from the DNA. The repertoire holds over 65,000 clones, with over 70% as singletons. The sample consisted of peripheral blood. The receptor's source is a human donor in a cohort sampled during active COVID-19.

CDR3 DNA: TGTGCCACCTACAGGGGTCGCTACACCTTC. Encoded protein: CATYRGRYTF. This chain links TRBV28 with TRBJ1-2; TRBD1 agrees at 7 bases. V was pared by 10 bases and J by 9 bases, with 5 bases of the junction left unmatched. Germline V CDR1 and CDR2: MDHEN, SYDVKM. This CDR3 is 10 amino acids long.